These 3 T cell receptor beta chains were all obtained from the same sample, sequenced in a study of monozygotic twins with cystic fibrosis. The data were produced by immunoSEQ multiplex PCR, yet TCRdb's version contains in-frame clones alone and is incomplete. The sample has approximately 24,000 clones; about 83% are singletons. The sequencing input was blood. The receptors derive from a woman aged 25 to 39 with cystic fibrosis.

This chain joins TRBV4-1 and TRBJ1-2; the match to TRBD1 covers 7 bases. Trimming took 4 bases from V and 4 from J; bases not matched to a gene: 9. The germline V gene encodes CDR1 MGHRA and CDR2 YSYEKL. This CDR3 has 15 amino acids. Written as DNA, the CDR3 is TGCGCCAGCAGCCGAGAGGCCGGGACAGCCTATGGCTACACCTTC. Its translation is CASSREAGTAYGYTF.

This chain connects TRBV2 to TRBJ2-5; 8 positions match TRBD2. The CDR3 is 15 residues long. CDR1 SNHLY and CDR2 FYNNEI come from the germline V gene. Losses at the gene ends were 6 bases for V and 4 bases for J; bases not matched to a gene: 10. The CDR3 sequence: CASSHLAGGGETQYF. The DNA for the CDR3 is TGTGCCAGCAGCCATCTCGCGGGGGGTGGAGAGACCCAGTACTTC.

This rearrangement joins TRBV5-6 to TRBJ1-1, with 7 positions matching TRBD1. The CDR3 has 15 amino acids. Germline V CDR1 and CDR2: SGHDT, YYEEEE. Germline trimming cut 4 bases from V and 4 bases from J; bases unmatched to any gene: 10. CDR3 DNA: TGTGCCAGCAGCCGGCAAGACAGGGTCTTCACTGAAGCTTTCTTT. This codes for CASSRQDRVFTEAFF.